Only a few counts were recorded for the clone carrying this T cell receptor beta chain. Its antigen is undetermined. MiXCR, run by TCRdb on the 5' RACE reads, gives a single entry per CDR3 protein. The sample has roughly 250,000 distinct CDR3 sequences; over 11% are singletons. The data originate from a study of identical twins. The germline V and J ends were trimmed by 5 bases and 1 base, with 15 bases remaining between them. The CDR3 runs to 15 residues. The germline gives CDR1 SGHRS, CDR2 YFSETQ. The study, taken as a whole, reports: Abundant cord blood beta clonotypes carried fewer insertions; memory repertoires showed none. Invariant MAIT and iNKT cells may have partly biased zero-insertion analyses.

The specimen was memory (CD45RO+) T cells sorted from blood. The chain joins TRBV5-1 to TRBJ1-1, with D tentatively TRBD1 (6 bases). The receptor comes from a woman aged 18 to 35 in good health. CDR3 in DNA: TGCGCCAGCAGATTTGGGGGCGGGGGGAACACTGAAGCTTTCTTT. Encoded protein: CASRFGGGGNTEAFF.